These T cell receptor beta chains were read from a single sample in a study of blood T cell repertoires in COVID-19. Sequencing used immunoSEQ multiplex PCR; TCRdb keeps in-frame clones, though not all of them. Of more than 300,000 clones listed, about nine tenths are singletons. Sequencing input: peripheral blood. Receptors originate from a woman under 40 with COVID-19, enrolled during active disease. Each CDR3 is given with its conserved first and last residue. D genes are given only for firm matches. Clone size is shown for a subset of rows, as once, few, many or a class of expanded clone.

>TRBV4-1|TRBJ2-1|-|-
CASTSLDPGNEQFF
TGCGCCAGCACCTCCTTGGATCCGGGTAATGAGCAGTTCTTC
>TRBV23-1|TRBJ2-1|once|TRBD1
CASSQGTGPYNEQFF
TGCGCCAGCAGTCAAGGGACAGGACCATACAATGAGCAGTTCTTC
>TRBV11-2|TRBJ1-1|-|TRBD1
CASSSTGGEAFF
TGTGCCAGCAGCTCGACAGGGGGGGAAGCTTTCTTT
>TRBV6-5|TRBJ2-2|-|TRBD1
CASSPGQGAWELFF
TGTGCCAGCAGTCCGGGACAGGGGGCCTGGGAGCTGTTTTTT
>TRBV9|TRBJ2-2|-|TRBD2
CASSDSGGAVGELFF
TGTGCCAGCAGCGATAGCGGGGGGGCAGTCGGGGAGCTGTTTTTT
>TRBV10-3|TRBJ1-2|-|TRBD1
CAISDPPGQIYGYTF
TGTGCCATCAGTGATCCCCCGGGACAGATCTATGGCTACACCTTC
>TRBV19|TRBJ1-1|-|-
CASRQGWTEAFF
TGTGCCAGTAGACAGGGCTGGACTGAAGCTTTCTTT
>TRBV24-1|TRBJ1-1|-|-
CATSDEDSGTEAFF
TGTGCCACCAGTGATGAGGATTCGGGGACTGAAGCTTTCTTT
>TRBV7-2|TRBJ1-2|-|TRBD1
CASSPGTGYRGDGYTF
TGTGCCAGCAGCCCGGGGACAGGGTACCGGGGAGATGGCTACACCTTC
>TRBV5-4|TRBJ1-1|-|TRBD1
CASSRPGTGGRTEAFF
TGTGCCAGCAGCCGTCCCGGGACAGGGGGCAGGACTGAAGCTTTCTTT
>TRBV12-3/TRBV12-4|TRBJ1-2|-|-
CASSLAEDYGYTF
TGTGCCAGCAGTTTGGCAGAAGACTATGGCTACACCTTC
>TRBV5-4|TRBJ1-6|-|TRBD1
CASRQTPGGNSPLHF
TGTGCCAGCAGACAAACCCCAGGGGGCAATTCACCCCTCCACTTT
>TRBV5-5|TRBJ1-2|-|TRBD1
CASSLVGTGEGYTF
TGTGCCAGCAGCTTGGTGGGGACAGGTGAAGGCTACACCTTC
>TRBV6-1|TRBJ1-4|-|-
CASRTDSLGEKLFF
TGTGCCAGCAGGACGGACAGTTTAGGTGAAAAACTGTTTTTT
>TRBV7-2|TRBJ2-2|-|-
CASSLGIFNTGELFF
TGTGCCAGCAGCTTAGGTATCTTCAACACCGGGGAGCTGTTTTTT
>TRBV2|TRBJ1-1|-|TRBD1
CASSYGGPTGWNTEAFF
TGTGCCAGCAGTTATGGGGGCCCGACAGGGTGGAACACTGAAGCTTTCTTT
>TRBV15|TRBJ1-2|once|-
CATSRDVGGTYGYTF
TGTGCCACCAGCAGAGATGTCGGGGGTACCTATGGCTACACCTTC
>TRBV6-5|TRBJ1-5|-|TRBD1
CASSQGQGGQPQHF
TGTGCCAGCAGCCAGGGACAGGGAGGTCAGCCCCAGCATTTT
>TRBV30|TRBJ1-5|-|-
CAWSRPVGTFQPQHF
TGTGCCTGGAGCCGCCCCGTAGGGACATTCCAGCCCCAGCATTTT
>TRBV7-9|TRBJ2-4|-|TRBD2
CASSLSGGSAKNIQYF
TGTGCCAGCAGCCTCAGCGGGGGGTCAGCCAAAAACATTCAGTACTTC
>TRBV2|TRBJ1-2|-|TRBD1
CASTAQGDINYGYTF
TGTGCCAGCACCGCTCAGGGGGACATTAACTATGGCTACACCTTC
>TRBV4-1|TRBJ1-4|-|-
CASSQEFRNTEKLFF
TGCGCCAGCAGCCAAGAATTCAGAAATACCGAAAAACTGTTTTTT
>TRBV3-1/TRBV3-2|TRBJ2-5|-|-
CASSPNGVQETQYF
TGTGCCAGCAGCCCTAATGGAGTACAAGAGACCCAGTACTTC
>TRBV9|TRBJ1-2|-|TRBD1
CASSADRAPNYGYTF
TGTGCCAGCAGCGCCGACAGGGCCCCTAACTATGGCTACACCTTC
>TRBV2|TRBJ1-5|-|TRBD1
CASSDTGGSNQPQHF
TGTGCCAGCAGTGATACAGGGGGTAGCAATCAGCCCCAGCATTTT
>TRBV6-5|TRBJ1-1|few|TRBD1
CASSRGQGYTEAFF
TGTGCCAGCAGCCGTGGACAGGGGTACACTGAAGCTTTCTTT